This entry lists 32 T cell receptor beta chains sequenced from one sample in a study of OX40 agonist ivuxolimab in advanced cancers. Repertoires were generated with immunoSEQ multiplex PCR, while TCRdb's copy carries only in-frame clones and drops some. Here the sample spans about 70,000 clones, roughly 90% being singletons. The source was CD4+ or CD8+ T cells sorted from blood, collected in a trial of the OX40 agonist ivuxolimab. The source of these receptors is an adult with an advanced solid tumor such as melanoma, head and neck, liver or kidney cancer.

The gene calls are TRBV5-5 and TRBJ2-5; D gene uncertain. The germline V gene encodes CDR1 SGHKS and CDR2 YYEKEE (reference sequence). Trimming stripped 1 base from V and 3 bases from J, with 7 bases between. This CDR3 has 13 residues. CDR3 bases: TGTGCCAGCAGCTTGATGTCTGAAGAGACCCAGTACTTC. It specifies CASSLMSEETQYF.

The rearrangement links TRBV27 to TRBJ1-3; D call uncertain. CDR1 is MNHEY and CDR2 is SMNVEV in the germline V gene (reference sequence). Trimming took off 4 bases at V and 3 bases at J, with 16 bases between the two ends. The CDR3 runs 16 residues. The CDR3 DNA reads as TGTGCCAGCAGTTCGTCTCTTGTCGGCCTTGGAAACACCATATATTTT. Its translation: CASSSSLVGLGNTIYF.

This chain's CDR3 is CASSQELNTEAFF. In DNA, the CDR3 is TGCGCCAGCTCTCAGGAATTGAACACTGAAGCTTTCTTT. V usage is TRBV5-1 and J usage is TRBJ1-1; D uncertain. V shed 7 bases and J shed 0 bases, with 10 bases lying between them. The length of the CDR3 is 13 residues. Per germline, CDR1 SGHRS and CDR2 YFSETQ.

The chain employs TRBV5-8 and TRBJ2-7; tentative D call: TRBD1 (6 bases). Germline V gene sequence: CDR1 SGHTS, CDR2 YDEGEE. The V end lost 5 bases, the J end lost 6 bases, and 15 bases lay between the germline ends. The CDR3 is 13 amino acids. The CDR3 region is CASRSRDTIEQYF. CDR3 coding DNA: TGTGCCAGCAGGTCCCGGGACACCATCGAGCAGTACTTC. Based on the CDR3 plus reference TRBV5-8 and TRBJ2-7, the full variable domain is EAGVTQSPTHLIKTRGQQATLRCSPISGHTSVYWYQQALGLGLQFLLWYDEGEERNRGNFPPRFSGRQFPNYSSELNVNALELEDSALYLCASRSRDTIEQYFGPGTRLTVT.

DNA of the CDR3: TGCGCCAGCAGCCAAGAAGTCAAAGGGGGAAGGATGGATATCTCTGGAAACACCATATATTTT. Protein: CASSQEVKGGRMDISGNTIYF. V and J are TRBV4-1 and TRBJ1-3; a weak D match, TRBD1 (6 bases). The germline gives CDR1 MGHRA, CDR2 YSYEKL. Trimming took 0 bases from V and 0 from J, leaving 24 bases between them. The CDR3 sequence is 21 residues long.

The chain recombines TRBV2 with TRBJ1-5; 7 bases fit TRBD1. The CDR3 consists of 14 residues. The ends lost 6 bases at V and 0 bases at J; junction bases unmatched: 2. Per the germline V gene, CDR1 is SNHLY and CDR2 is FYNNEI. The CDR3 bases are TGTGCCAGCAGGGGGGACAGTAGCAATCAGCCCCAGCATTTT. The encoded protein is CASRGDSSNQPQHF.

V and J are TRBV19 and TRBJ1-5; the D gene is possibly TRBD1 (5 bases). The germline V gene has CDR1 LNHDA and CDR2 SQIVND (reference sequence). The CDR3 loop spans 15 amino acids. With 0 bases removed from V and 3 bases from J, the gap between germline ends came to 9 bases. The CDR3 nucleotides are TGTGCCAGTAGTATAGATCGGGACTTCAATCAGCCCCAGCATTTT. This translates into CASSIDRDFNQPQHF.

V usage is TRBV9 and J usage is TRBJ2-5; the D gene could be TRBD1 or TRBD2 (5 bases each). The germline V and J ends were trimmed by 0 bases and 4 bases, with 13 bases remaining between them. CDR3 size: 15 residues. CDR1 SGDLS and CDR2 YYNGEE come from the germline V gene. CDR3 DNA sequence: TGTGCCAGCAGCGTAGTGTCTGGGGGTGTAGAGACCCAGTACTTC. Translation: CASSVVSGGVETQYF.

CDR3 coding DNA: TGCGCCAGCAGCCAAGACCTACGACTAGCTAGAGCCCGGGGTACGCAGTATTTT. This encodes CASSQDLRLARARGTQYF. The rearrangement links TRBV4-1 to TRBJ2-3, with 7 bases aligning to TRBD2. V lost 0 bases, J lost 8 bases, and 17 bases stayed unmatched. The length of the CDR3 is 18 residues. Germline assignment: CDR1 MGHRA and CDR2 YSYEKL.

A few counts support this clone. The chain links TRBV14 to TRBJ1-5; tentative D call: TRBD1 (5 bases). V was pared by 1 base and J by 7 bases, with 11 bases between. This CDR3 region has 14 residues. Germline V gene data show CDR1 as SGHDN and CDR2 as FVKESK. The CDR3 reads CASSQGGYDQPQHF. The CDR3 DNA reads TGTGCCAGCAGCCAAGGGGGGTACGACCAGCCCCAGCATTTT.

CDR3 DNA sequence: TGTGCCAGCAGCCAAGATCCGGACAGGGGAGGTGGAAACACCATATATTTT. Its protein is CASSQDPDRGGGNTIYF. V and J are TRBV14 and TRBJ1-3, with TRBD1 identical over 9 bases. The V gene end was trimmed by 0 bases and the J gene end by 3 bases; junction bases not matched to a gene: 6. Germline assignment: CDR1 SGHDN and CDR2 FVKESK. CDR3 size: 17 residues.

The chain links TRBV7-9 to TRBJ1-5; 7 positions match TRBD1. Germline V gene sequence: CDR1 SEHNR, CDR2 FQNEAQ (reference sequence). CDR3 length: 14 residues. The ends lost 1 base at V and 7 bases at J; junction bases unmatched: 4. CDR3 coding DNA: TGTGCCAGCAGCTTAGAAGGGGGCGGGCAGCCCCAGCATTTT. Translation gives CASSLEGGGQPQHF.

The chain uses TRBV4-2 and TRBJ2-3; 9 bases map to TRBD2. The germline V gene has CDR1 LGHNA and CDR2 YNFKEQ. The V gene end was trimmed by 8 bases and the J gene end by 3 bases; junction bases not matched to a gene: 12. The CDR3 has 16 residues. The CDR3 protein is CASREGVAGETDTQYF. DNA of the CDR3: TGTGCCAGCCGGGAGGGGGTAGCGGGGGAGACAGATACGCAGTATTTT.

The rearrangement uses TRBV18 and TRBJ2-3; 8 bases are a match to TRBD2. With V trimmed by 6 bases and J by 1 base, 3 bases remained unmatched. This CDR3 is 14 amino acids long. Germline V CDR1 and CDR2: KGHSH, LQKENI. The CDR3, as DNA: TGTGCCAGCTCCGGGGGGGCCGGCACAGATACGCAGTATTTT. This gives the protein CASSGGAGTDTQYF.

V is TRBV5-6 and J is TRBJ1-1; the match to TRBD1 covers 9 bases. The CDR3 spans 16 residues. The V gene's germline CDR1 is SGHDT and CDR2 YYEEEE. V lost 1 base and J lost 2; bases outside the gene matches: 6. CDR3 residues: CASSLTTGGFNTEAFF. CDR3 nucleotide sequence: TGTGCCAGCAGCTTGACGACAGGGGGTTTCAACACTGAAGCTTTCTTT.

V usage is TRBV7-2 and J usage is TRBJ2-7, with D possibly matching TRBD1 (5 bases). CDR1 and CDR2 (germline): SGHTA, FQGNSA. Deletions cut 5 bases from V and 3 bases from J, with 20 bases between. CDR3 size: 16 residues. The CDR3, as DNA: TGTGCCAGCAGCCCTCCAGGGTTGAAGGAGTTCTACGAGCAGTACTTC. This sequence encodes CASSPPGLKEFYEQYF.

The CDR3 DNA reads TGTGCCAGCAGGGGGCTCTTAACAGAGACCCAGTACTTC. It codes for CASRGLLTETQYF. This chain joins TRBV2 and TRBJ2-5; TRBD1 might be the D (5 bases). The CDR3 covers 13 residues. V lost 6 bases, J lost 4 bases, and 12 bases lay in between. CDR1 is SNHLY, CDR2 FYNNEI, per germline.

Only one count was recorded for this clone. The CDR3: CASSPRTGYNEQFF. DNA of the CDR3: TGTGCCAGCAGTCCCCGGACAGGGTACAATGAGCAGTTCTTC. The V and J genes are TRBV5-4 and TRBJ2-1; TRBD1 agrees at 8 bases. CDR1 SGHNT and CDR2 YYREEE come from the germline V gene (reference sequence). This CDR3 has 14 residues. Trimming cost V 5 bases and J 4 bases; bases outside gene matches: 5.

V usage is TRBV6-5 and J usage is TRBJ1-1, with D tentatively TRBD1 (5 bases). Germline CDR1 is MNHEY and CDR2 is SVGAGI. The CDR3 totals 11 residues. The V end was cut by 2 bases, the J end by 11 bases, with 9 bases between. CDR3 sequence reads: CASSYQGGAFF. The CDR3 bases are TGTGCCAGCAGTTACCAGGGAGGGGCTTTCTTT.

The chain couples TRBV19 to TRBJ1-1; D might be TRBD1 (6 bases). The CDR3 is 13 amino acids. V was shortened by 5 bases and J by 7 bases, with 14 bases between the two germline ends. CDR1 is LNHDA and CDR2 is SQIVND in the germline V gene (reference sequence). Here the CDR3 DNA reads TGTGCCAGTAGTGAACAGGGATACTTTGAAGCTTTCTTT. Translated, it gives CASSEQGYFEAFF.

The rearrangement joins TRBV2 to TRBJ2-5; 10 bases are a match to TRBD1. The germline V gene has CDR1 SNHLY and CDR2 FYNNEI. There are 15 residues in the CDR3. Losses at the gene ends were 1 base for V and 4 bases for J; bases not matched to a gene: 3. The CDR3 here is CASSEGTGGIETQYF. The DNA of the CDR3 is TGTGCCAGCAGTGAAGGGACAGGGGGTATAGAGACCCAGTACTTC.

This chain joins TRBV6-6 and TRBJ2-4; the D call may be TRBD1 or TRBD2 (5 bases each). The CDR3 spans 15 residues. Germline CDR1 and CDR2: MNHNY and SVGAGI (reference sequence). The V gene lost 5 bases and the J gene lost 0 bases, with 11 bases spanning the gap. CDR3 DNA: TGTGCCAGCAGTCCCGGTGGGGGAGCCAAAAACATTCAGTACTTC. Amino acids: CASSPGGGAKNIQYF.

V usage is TRBV20-1 and J usage is TRBJ1-2; D ambiguous. Trimming cost V 8 bases and J 3 bases, with 4 bases left between them. The CDR3 covers 9 residues. Germline V CDR1 and CDR2: DFQATT, SNEGSKA (reference sequence). The DNA for the CDR3 is TGCAGTACGGACTATGGCTACACCTTC. Amino acids: CSTDYGYTF.

The gene calls are TRBV28 and TRBJ1-2; D is uncertain. Trimming removed 3 bases from V and 2 bases from J, with 7 bases in between. Germline CDR1 reads MDHEN; CDR2 reads SYDVKM. The CDR3 consists of 13 residues. This CDR3 reads CASSFSRNYGYTF. The CDR3 DNA sequence: TGTGCCAGCAGTTTCAGCAGAAACTATGGCTACACCTTC.

The chain links TRBV18 to TRBJ1-5; D is undetermined. Germline V lookup: CDR1 KGHSH, CDR2 LQKENI. The V gene lost 3 bases and the J gene lost 5 bases, with 8 bases spanning the gap. This CDR3 is 13 amino acids long. The CDR3 DNA follows: TGTGCCAGCTCACCCGGGTTGGATCAGCCCCAGCATTTT. It encodes CASSPGLDQPQHF.

This rearrangement joins TRBV5-6 to TRBJ2-5; 8 nucleotides match TRBD1. CDR1 SGHDT and CDR2 YYEEEE come from the germline V gene. The CDR3 has 16 residues. The J segment lost 4 bases and the V segment lost 2 bases, leaving 10 bases of the junction unmatched. CDR3 residues: CASSLQQGGLVETQYF. DNA for the CDR3: TGTGCCAGCAGCTTACAACAGGGGGGTTTGGTAGAGACCCAGTACTTC.

The CDR3 DNA is TGTGCCAGCAGCGTAGGGCAGCAATCTCAAGAGACCCAGTACTTC. Protein product: CASSVGQQSQETQYF. This chain connects TRBV9 to TRBJ2-5; D gene unclear. Germline V gene sequence: CDR1 SGDLS, CDR2 YYNGEE. CDR3 size: 15 residues. The V end lost 0 bases, the J end lost 2 bases, and 11 bases lay between the germline ends.

This chain joins TRBV5-1 and TRBJ2-5; D assignment may be TRBD1 or TRBD2 (5 bases each). V was cut by 3 bases and J by 1 base, with 10 bases left in between. There are 14 residues in the CDR3. Germline V gene sequence: CDR1 SGHRS, CDR2 YFSETQ. The CDR3 DNA follows: TGCGCCAGCAGCTCCGGGACGATCCAAGAGACCCAGTACTTC. Protein sequence: CASSSGTIQETQYF.

In DNA, the CDR3 is TGCGCCAGCAGCTTCGGACAGGGGGCAGATACGCAGTATTTT. Amino acid sequence: CASSFGQGADTQYF. The J gene is TRBJ2-3, the V gene TRBV5-1, with 10 bases fitting TRBD1. The CDR3 has 14 residues. The V gene end was trimmed by 2 bases and the J gene end by 4 bases; junction bases not matched to a gene: 1. The V gene's germline CDR1 is SGHRS and CDR2 YFSETQ.

The chain has TRBV7-9 and TRBJ2-1, with D tentatively TRBD2 (7 bases). V dropped 5 bases and J dropped 2 bases, with 22 bases sitting between them. CDR3 length: 18 residues. Germline V gives CDR1 SEHNR, CDR2 FQNEAQ (reference sequence). Written as DNA, the CDR3 is TGTGCCAGCAGCAATATAATGGGGCGGGGGCTTACCTACAATGAGCAGTTCTTC. Translated: CASSNIMGRGLTYNEQFF.

The V call is TRBV11-2, the J call TRBJ2-2, with unresolved D. Trimming stripped 3 bases from V and 7 bases from J, with 9 bases between. CDR3 size: 13 residues. From germline, CDR1 is SGHAT and CDR2 FQNNGV. CDR3 sequence: CASSFPLFGELFF. CDR3 nucleotides: TGTGCCAGCAGCTTTCCTCTTTTCGGGGAGCTGTTTTTT.

This chain links TRBV6-1 with TRBJ1-4; TRBD1 matches 7 bases. CDR3 size: 15 residues. J was trimmed by 8 bases and V by 4 bases; bases with no gene match: 10. Germline V lookup: CDR1 MNHNS, CDR2 SASEGT. The CDR3 DNA is TGTGCCAGCAGTGTCGGGGGAGGAGGGGGCGAAAAACTGTTTTTT. As protein: CASSVGGGGGEKLFF.